Shown below are 8 T cell receptor beta chains from a single sample sequenced in a study of shared clonotypes between healthy human individuals (dated by TCRdb to 2018 to 2020). The library was obtained by the immunoSEQ multiplex PCR assay. Here the immuneACCESS table is served through TCRdb, limited to in-frame sequences with V and J called. Missing clones are a known gap in these copies; in checked studies unresolved V genes cover under half, and the rest lacks a known reason. The sample profile shows under 2,500,000 clones; 90% to 97% of them were found once. The ten largest clonotypes hold around 0.13% of the sample. The source material was naive CD4+ T cells sorted from blood. Interpreted using the paper, the cell subset or site label stands for: CD45RA+ positively selected. All receptors derive from a man aged 18 to 30 in good health.

The V call is TRBV11-1, the J call TRBJ1-2; D is uncertain. The germline V gene has CDR1 SGHAT and CDR2 FQDESV (reference sequence). The CDR3 totals 13 residues. The V end was cut by 1 base, the J end by 0 bases, with 3 bases between. CDR3 sequence reads: CASSLGPNYGYTF. Here the CDR3 DNA reads TGTGCCAGCAGCTTAGGTCCTAACTATGGCTACACCTTC.

The J gene is TRBJ1-4, the V gene TRBV2; TRBD1 might be the D (5 bases). The germline V gene encodes CDR1 SNHLY and CDR2 FYNNEI. The V gene lost 3 bases and the J gene lost 7 bases, with 15 bases spanning the gap. This CDR3 spans 15 amino acids. This chain's CDR3 is CASSDIGTRGEKLFF. The CDR3 nucleotides read TGTGCCAGCAGTGATATCGGGACCCGGGGTGAAAAACTGTTTTTT. Supplemented by reference TRBV2 and TRBJ1-4, the full variable domain reads EPEVTQTPSHQVTQMGQEVILRCVPISNHLYFYWYRQILGQKVEFLVSFYNNEISEKSEIFDDQFSVERPDGSNFTLKIRSTKLEDSAMYFCASSDIGTRGEKLFFGSGTQLSVL.

Worth noting for this clone: This sample includes further DNA sequences coding for the same CDR3. The rearrangement uses TRBV18 and TRBJ1-4; D might be TRBD1 (5 bases). CDR1 KGHSH and CDR2 LQKENI come from the germline V gene. The germline V and J ends were trimmed by 2 bases and 8 bases, with 9 bases remaining between them. This CDR3 has 13 residues. CDR3 nucleotide sequence: TGTGCCAGCTCACCAGACAGAGTAGAAAAACTGTTTTTT. Amino acid sequence: CASSPDRVEKLFF.

This clone has a single count. The CDR3 loop reads CASSADRGSGNTIYF. In DNA form, the CDR3 reads TGTGCCAGTAGTGCCGACCGGGGCTCTGGAAACACCATATATTTT. The J gene is TRBJ1-3, the V gene TRBV19; D ambiguous. The CDR3 is 15 residues long. CDR1 and CDR2 from the germline V gene are LNHDA and SQIVND (reference sequence). Trimming left V 5 bases short and J 0 bases short, with 11 bases between.

V is TRBV5-5 and J is TRBJ2-7; TRBD1 or TRBD2 may be the D gene (7 bases each). Germline V lookup: CDR1 SGHKS, CDR2 YYEKEE (reference sequence). There are 17 residues in the CDR3. Trimming pared 5 bases from V and 2 bases from J, leaving 23 bases between. The DNA for the CDR3 is TGTGCCAGCAGTCCCCCGACCGAGACAGGGAGGGCCTACGAGCAGTACTTC. Its protein is CASSPPTETGRAYEQYF.

V usage is TRBV18 and J usage is TRBJ2-5; 7 bases agree with TRBD1. Looked up from germline, CDR1 is KGHSH and CDR2 is LQKENI. Trimming removed 5 bases from V and 3 bases from J; junction bases left unmatched: 9. This CDR3 spans 15 amino acids. This chain's CDR3 is CASSLRQGREETQYF. DNA of the CDR3: TGTGCCAGCTCATTAAGACAGGGCCGCGAAGAGACCCAGTACTTC. Using reference TRBV18 and TRBJ2-5 for the parts outside the CDR3, the full variable domain is NAGVMQNPRHLVRRRGQEARLRCSPMKGHSHVYWYRQLPEEGLKFMVYLQKENIIDESGMPKERFSAEFPKEGPSILRIQQVVRGDSAAYFCASSLRQGREETQYFGPGTRLLVL.

The V and J genes are TRBV6-5 and TRBJ2-7; 7 bases fit TRBD2. This CDR3 has 15 residues. Germline loops: CDR1 MNHEY, CDR2 SVGAGI. V lost 0 bases and J lost 2; bases outside the gene matches: 4. For the CDR3, the DNA is TGTGCCAGCAGTTACTCGGGAGGGGCCACCTACGAGCAGTACTTC. Protein sequence: CASSYSGGATYEQYF.

This sequence joins TRBV7-6 and TRBJ1-4; TRBD1 is a possible D gene (6 bases). V was clipped by 5 bases and J by 0 bases, with 10 bases between them. Per the germline V gene, CDR1 is SGHVS and CDR2 is FNYEAQ. The CDR3 extends over 15 amino acids. The CDR3 protein is CASSPWTATNEKLFF. CDR3 coding DNA: TGTGCCAGCAGCCCTTGGACAGCAACTAATGAAAAACTGTTTTTT.